This T cell receptor (beta chain) comes out of a study of cytomegalovirus exposure and HLA in healthy donors. As for the donors, each was a healthy bone marrow donor. As to this clone: Its target is not known.

This CDR3 comprises 14 residues. V shed 2 bases and J shed 7 bases, with 15 bases lying between them. CDR1 is SGHVS and CDR2 is FNYEAQ in the germline V gene. Points from the study as a whole: Confirmation was obtained in vitro that a few CMV-associated chains are specific for CMV antigens. The study labeled 164 TCR beta chains cytomegalovirus-associated.

13 Jbeta primers and 60 Vbeta primers were used for the PCR. Authors' methods: In a later analysis, of roughly 83 million unique beta chains, about 12 million appeared in at least two donors. TCRdb keeps only in-frame clones here, not all; method: immunoSEQ multiplex PCR. D and trimming come from the DNA, and the V and J calls and clone size come from that table. The repertoire consists of some 190,000 clones, with 76% occurring once and the leading ten covering 1.5% to 2%. V and J are TRBV7-6 and TRBJ2-7, with a possible D match to TRBD2 (5 bases). The clonotype comes from a young man in good health and CMV-seronegative. Specimen: PBMCs. The CDR3 here is CASSLSEGSWEQYF. DNA for the CDR3: TGTGCCAGCAGCTTATCCGAGGGCTCGTGGGAGCAGTACTTC.